A single TCR beta chain is shown here with its context. In the source study's methods: Counts of nucleated cells, estimated from reference gene primer amplification, were obtained. Sequencing used immunoSEQ multiplex PCR; TCRdb keeps in-frame clones, though not all of them. The V and J calls and the clone size are those of that table, but D and trimming were determined from the DNA. The sample consists of about 190,000 clones, over 75% of them appearing once. V was clipped by 6 bases and J by 4 bases, with 15 bases between them. Germline loops: CDR1 SQVTM, CDR2 ANQGSEA. CDR3 size: 13 residues. This entry comes from a study of blood T cell repertoires in COVID-19. The wider study: Researchers got acute and convalescent COVID-19 samples from the United States, Italy and Spain. T cells, B-cell-depleted T cells, or PBMCs supplied cDNA or gDNA.

The sequenced sample consisted of peripheral blood. The chain joins TRBV29-1 to TRBJ2-5; D might be TRBD1 (5 bases). The receptor was isolated from a man between 45 and 60 years old who had recovered from COVID-19. CDR3 sequence: CSVVRGLGETQYF. The CDR3 DNA reads as TGCAGCGTCGTTAGGGGCTTAGGAGAGACCCAGTACTTC.